This T cell receptor (beta chain) derives from a study of blood T cell repertoires in COVID-19. Data came from immunoSEQ multiplex PCR; TCRdb stores just in-frame clones and leaves some out. This sample has about 300,000 clones, with just over 85% found just once. CDR3 length: 15 amino acids. V lost 2 bases and J lost 4, with 14 bases in between. Germline CDR1 and CDR2: MNHEY and SMNVEV (reference sequence). Sequences were obtained from PBMCs or T cells enriched from blood (not recorded which). The V gene is TRBV27, the J gene TRBJ1-2; D may be TRBD1 (6 bases). The sequence was obtained from a man aged 25-45 years who had recovered from COVID-19. As DNA, the CDR3 is TGTGCCAGCAGTTTAACTGGGGTCAGGGGCTATGGCTACACCTTC. Translated: CASSLTGVRGYGYTF.